These 18 T cell receptor beta chains originate from one sample sequenced in a study of Graves' ophthalmopathy and Graves' hyperthyroidism. The TCR beta CDR3 regions underwent amplification from RNA transcripts. HTBI primers primed a first-round RT-PCR, and a second-round multiplex PCR followed. MiXCR was run by TCRdb on the multiplex PCR reads, yielding one entry per CDR3 protein. Altogether some 370,000 distinct CDR3 sequences are present, approximately 18% being singletons, with the ten largest covering 2% to 2.5%. The sample comprised peripheral blood. The source of these receptors is an adult woman with stable Graves' hyperthyroidism.

The genes are TRBV12-3 or TRBV12-4 and TRBJ1-5; D not certain. The CDR3 runs to 12 residues. Deletions cut 7 bases from V and 4 bases from J, with 8 bases between. CDR3 sequence (DNA): TGTGCCAGCACCGTCACTAATCAGCCCCAGCATTTT. Translation: CASTVTNQPQHF.

This clonotype was observed at least ten times. The V call is TRBV6-5, the J call TRBJ1-1, with TRBD1 matching over 8 bases. Germline V CDR1 and CDR2: MNHEY, SVGAGI. CDR3 length: 15 amino acids. Unmatched junction bases numbered 7, after V lost 2 bases and J lost 5 bases. CDR3 amino acids: CASSYTTGGETEAFF. The CDR3 nucleotides read TGTGCCAGCAGTTACACCACAGGGGGTGAGACTGAAGCTTTCTTT.

This clonotype was counted many times. The rearrangement links TRBV5-1 to TRBJ1-2; perhaps TRBD1 as D (5 bases). Trimming left V 0 bases short and J 4 bases short, with 10 bases between. Germline V gene data show CDR1 as SGHRS and CDR2 as YFSETQ. This CDR3 is 14 amino acids long. The CDR3 loop is CASSLAVGAYGYTF. The CDR3 nucleotides read TGCGCCAGCAGCTTGGCGGTTGGGGCCTATGGCTACACCTTC.

This clonotype was seen repeatedly, ten times or more. The chain is built from TRBV6-2 or TRBV6-3 and TRBJ2-5, with D perhaps TRBD1 (6 bases). V was pared by 6 bases and J by 3 bases, with 14 bases between. Germline CDR1 MNHEY, CDR2 SVGEGT. This CDR3 is 14 amino acids long. The CDR3 loop is CASRPMDRKETQYF. As DNA, the CDR3 is TGTGCCAGCAGACCGATGGACAGAAAAGAGACCCAGTACTTC.

This clonotype has a count of ten or more. The chain uses TRBV4-3 and TRBJ1-1, with a weak D call TRBD1 (6 bases). The ends were cut back, 0 bases at V and 8 bases at J, with 16 bases in the middle. CDR1 and CDR2 from the germline V gene are LGHNA and YSLEER. There are 15 residues in the CDR3. For the CDR3, the DNA is TGCGCCAGCAGCCAAGATCCAGGGGTGGACAGAGAAGCTTTCTTT. Amino acids: CASSQDPGVDREAFF.

This clonotype was detected ten times or more. As DNA, the CDR3 is TGTGCCAGCAGTTTAGGCTCACCCTACGAGCAGTACTTC. Translated, it gives CASSLGSPYEQYF. This chain links TRBV28 with TRBJ2-7; unclear D gene. Between the trimmed V and J ends, which lost 2 bases and 2 bases, there was a span of 7 bases. There are 13 residues in the CDR3. Germline CDR1 reads MDHEN; CDR2 reads SYDVKM.

This clonotype was detected many times. The rearrangement uses TRBV6-2 or TRBV6-3 and TRBJ1-5, with a possible D match to TRBD1 (6 bases). V lost 2 bases to trimming and J lost 1 base, with 12 bases between them. Germline CDR1 reads MNHEY; CDR2 reads SVGEGT. The CDR3 covers 16 residues. CDR3: CASSYPGGGSNQPQHF. CDR3 coding DNA: TGTGCCAGCAGTTACCCCGGGGGCGGGAGCAATCAGCCCCAGCATTTT.

The rearrangement links TRBV6-1 to TRBJ2-7; 12 nucleotides match TRBD2. Germline CDR1 MNHNS, CDR2 SASEGT. The CDR3 covers 15 residues. J lost 3 bases, V lost 6 bases, and 6 bases had no gene match. The CDR3 nucleotides read TGTGCCAGCAGACCCCTAGCGGGGGGGTACTACGAGCAGTACTTC. Its protein is CASRPLAGGYYEQYF.

The V gene is TRBV29-1, the J gene TRBJ1-2, with D perhaps matching TRBD1 (6 bases). Per germline, CDR1 SQVTM and CDR2 ANQGSEA. The CDR3 covers 17 residues. Trimming took off 3 bases at V and 4 bases at J, with 24 bases between the two ends. For the CDR3, the DNA is TGCAGCGTTGATACAAGGCAAGGACAGATCCTTCTCTATGGCTACACCTTC. Residues: CSVDTRQGQILLYGYTF.

DNA for the CDR3: TGTGCCAGTAGGGTTGGGACAGGCCTTAATCAGCCCCAGCATTTT. Amino acids: CASRVGTGLNQPQHF. This sequence joins TRBV19 and TRBJ1-5; TRBD1 matches 8 bases. With V trimmed by 6 bases and J by 4 bases, 8 bases remained unmatched. Germline CDR1 is LNHDA and CDR2 is SQIVND (reference sequence). The CDR3 length is 15 residues.

CDR3 DNA: TGTGCCAGCAGCTTAGCGTCGCAGGGAGGTCGCGAGCAGTACTTC. It is translated as CASSLASQGGREQYF. The chain combines TRBV7-8 with TRBJ2-7; D is perhaps TRBD2 (6 bases). Trimming pared 0 bases from V and 6 bases from J, leaving 15 bases between. This CDR3 region has 15 residues. Looked up from germline, CDR1 is SGHVS and CDR2 is FQNEAQ.

This clonotype was seen repeatedly, ten times or more. The chain links TRBV2 to TRBJ2-7; TRBD1 matches 9 bases. Germline values: CDR1 SNHLY, CDR2 FYNNEI. This CDR3 has 14 residues. V was clipped by 4 bases and J by 3 bases; unmatched bases: 4. This CDR3 is CASSVDRGLYEQYF. CDR3 coding DNA: TGTGCCAGCAGTGTGGACAGGGGCCTCTACGAGCAGTACTTC.

This clonotype was counted ten times or more. This chain links TRBV20-1 with TRBJ2-7, with TRBD2 matching over 13 bases. There are 14 residues in the CDR3. CDR1 and CDR2 from the germline V gene are DFQATT and SNEGSKA (reference sequence). V trimming: 6 bases; J trimming: 2 bases; junction bases outside the gene matches: 4. The CDR3 DNA is TGCAGTGCCATGGGACTAGCGGGGACCTACGAGCAGTACTTC. Its translation is CSAMGLAGTYEQYF.

This clonotype was found many times. The gene calls are TRBV5-1 and TRBJ2-7, with 7 bases identical to TRBD1. Germline V CDR1 and CDR2: SGHRS, YFSETQ. The CDR3 covers 14 residues. J gave up 2 bases and V 0 bases, and 2 bases lay outside the gene matches. CDR3 in DNA: TGCGCCAGCAGCTTGGGTGGGACAGCCTACGAGCAGTACTTC. This gives the protein CASSLGGTAYEQYF.

This CDR3 is CASSLAGGPETQYF. CDR3 DNA: TGTGCCAGCAGCTTAGCGGGAGGGCCGGAGACCCAGTACTTC. The rearrangement uses TRBV5-4 and TRBJ2-5; 10 nucleotides align to TRBD2. The CDR3 length is 14 residues. Trimming took 2 bases from V and 5 from J; bases not matched to a gene: 3. Germline CDR1 SGHNT, CDR2 YYREEE (reference sequence).

A note on this clonotype: Because it lacks the conserved phenylalanine or tryptophan at the end, this CDR3 is likely a read error. The DNA is omitted, as the CDR3 cannot be located on it reliably, and the CDR3 follows TCRdb's listing. The V call is TRBV7-9, the J call TRBJ2-2. The CDR3 is 14 residues long, ends included. In germline, CDR1 is SEHNR, CDR2 FQNEAQ (reference sequence). CDR3: CASSLVSDTGELCL.

This clonotype was recorded at least ten times. V is TRBV12-3 or TRBV12-4 and J is TRBJ2-7; possible D gene TRBD2, 5 bases. This CDR3 region has 13 residues. V was cut by 9 bases and J by 7 bases, with 19 bases left in between. The DNA for the CDR3 is TGTGCCAGTCAAGCGGCTGGCTTGAAGGAGCAGTACTTC. It encodes CASQAAGLKEQYF.

This clonotype was found many times. The chain is built from TRBV2 and TRBJ1-5; 8 bases match TRBD1. Germline V lookup: CDR1 SNHLY, CDR2 FYNNEI. V was clipped by 2 bases and J by 6 bases; unmatched bases: 6. This CDR3 region has 15 residues. For the CDR3, the DNA is TGTGCCAGCAGTGAATTGGGGACAGGAGGTCAGCCCCAGCATTTT. The encoded protein is CASSELGTGGQPQHF.